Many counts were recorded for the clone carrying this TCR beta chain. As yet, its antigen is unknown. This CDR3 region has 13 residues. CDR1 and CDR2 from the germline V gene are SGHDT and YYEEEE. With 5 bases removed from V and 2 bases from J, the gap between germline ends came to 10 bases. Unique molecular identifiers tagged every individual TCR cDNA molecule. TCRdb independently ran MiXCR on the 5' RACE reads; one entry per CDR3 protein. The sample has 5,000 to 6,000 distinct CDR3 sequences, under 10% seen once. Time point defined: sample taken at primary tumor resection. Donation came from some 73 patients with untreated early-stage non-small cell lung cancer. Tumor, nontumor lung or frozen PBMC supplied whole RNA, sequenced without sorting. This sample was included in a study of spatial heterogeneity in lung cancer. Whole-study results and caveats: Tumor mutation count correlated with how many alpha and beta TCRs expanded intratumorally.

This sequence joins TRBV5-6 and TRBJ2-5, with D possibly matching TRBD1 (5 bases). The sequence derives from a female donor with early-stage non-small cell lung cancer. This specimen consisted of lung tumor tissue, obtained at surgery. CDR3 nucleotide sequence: TGTGCCAGCAGTTTTAACAGGCAAGAGACCCAGTACTTC. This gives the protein CASSFNRQETQYF.